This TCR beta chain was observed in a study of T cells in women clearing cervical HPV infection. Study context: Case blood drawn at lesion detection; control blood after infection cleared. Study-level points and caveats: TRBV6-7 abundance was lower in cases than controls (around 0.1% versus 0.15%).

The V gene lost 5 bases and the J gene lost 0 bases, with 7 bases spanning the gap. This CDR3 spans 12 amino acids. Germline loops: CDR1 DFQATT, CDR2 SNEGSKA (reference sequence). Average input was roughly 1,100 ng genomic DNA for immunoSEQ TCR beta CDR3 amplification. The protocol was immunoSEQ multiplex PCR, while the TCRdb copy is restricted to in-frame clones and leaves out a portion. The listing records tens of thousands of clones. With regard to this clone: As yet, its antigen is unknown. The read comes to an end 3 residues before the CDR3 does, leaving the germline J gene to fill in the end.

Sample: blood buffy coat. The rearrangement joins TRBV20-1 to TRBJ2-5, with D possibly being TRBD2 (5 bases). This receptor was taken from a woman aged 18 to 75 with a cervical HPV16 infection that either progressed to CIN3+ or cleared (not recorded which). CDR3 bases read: TGCAGTGCTCCCGGGGACCAAGAGACC. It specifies CSAPGDQET. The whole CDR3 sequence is CSAPGDQETQYF.